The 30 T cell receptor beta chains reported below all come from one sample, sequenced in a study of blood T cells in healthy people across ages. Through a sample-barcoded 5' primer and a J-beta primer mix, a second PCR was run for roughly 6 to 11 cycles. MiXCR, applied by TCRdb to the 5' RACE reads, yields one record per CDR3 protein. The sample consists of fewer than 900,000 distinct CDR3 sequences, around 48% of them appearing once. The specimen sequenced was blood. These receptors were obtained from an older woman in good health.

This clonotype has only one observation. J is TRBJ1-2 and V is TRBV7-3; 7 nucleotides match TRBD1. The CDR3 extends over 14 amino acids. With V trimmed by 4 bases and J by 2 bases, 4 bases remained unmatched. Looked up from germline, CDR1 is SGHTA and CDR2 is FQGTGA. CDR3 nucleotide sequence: TGTGCCAGCAGCTCGGACAGGTTAAACTATGGCTACACCTTC. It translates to CASSSDRLNYGYTF. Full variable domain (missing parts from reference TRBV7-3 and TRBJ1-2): GAGVSQTPSNKVTEKGKYVELRCDPISGHTALYWYRQSLGQGPEFLIYFQGTGAADDSGLPNDRFFAVRPEGSVSTLKIQRTERGDSAVYLCASSSDRLNYGYTFGSGTRLTVV.

DNA for the CDR3: TGTGCCAGCAGTTTTGGAATTGATGGCTACACCTTC. Translating it yields CASSFGIDGYTF. V and J are TRBV28 and TRBJ1-2; D uncertain. CDR1 and CDR2 from the germline V gene are MDHEN and SYDVKM. This CDR3 is 12 amino acids long. V lost 3 bases and J 6 bases, leaving 8 bases between the germline ends.

CDR3 residues: CASSLYGASTEAFF. As DNA, the CDR3 is TGTGCCAGCAGTTTATATGGGGCGAGCACTGAAGCTTTCTTT. V and J are TRBV27 and TRBJ1-1, with D maybe TRBD1 (5 bases). The CDR3 contains 14 residues. Germline CDR1 is MNHEY and CDR2 is SMNVEV (reference sequence). V gave up 1 base and J gave up 4 bases, with 10 bases separating them.

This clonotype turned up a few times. The DNA for the CDR3 is TGCAGTGCTCCCGTTTGGGTGGGGGGGACTAGCGAATCCTACGAGCAGTACTTC. Translating gives CSAPVWVGGTSESYEQYF. This chain links TRBV20-1 with TRBJ2-7; 10 nucleotides align to TRBD2. V gave up 5 bases and J gave up 1 base; unmatched junction bases: 17. Germline V CDR1 and CDR2: DFQATT, SNEGSKA (reference sequence). This CDR3 is 18 amino acids long.

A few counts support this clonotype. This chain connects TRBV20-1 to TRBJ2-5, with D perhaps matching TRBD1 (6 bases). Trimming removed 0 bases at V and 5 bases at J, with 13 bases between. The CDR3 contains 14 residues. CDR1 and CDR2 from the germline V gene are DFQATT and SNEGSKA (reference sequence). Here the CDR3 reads CSARDVGAGETQYF. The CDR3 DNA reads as TGCAGTGCTAGAGATGTGGGGGCTGGGGAGACCCAGTACTTC.

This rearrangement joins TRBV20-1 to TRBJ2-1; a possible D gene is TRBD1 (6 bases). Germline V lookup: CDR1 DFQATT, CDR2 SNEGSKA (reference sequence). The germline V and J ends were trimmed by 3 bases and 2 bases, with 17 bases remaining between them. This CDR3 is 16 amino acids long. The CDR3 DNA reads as TGCAGTGCTAGCAAGTTCAGGGGTAGTACCTACAATGAGCAGTTCTTC. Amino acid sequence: CSASKFRGSTYNEQFF.

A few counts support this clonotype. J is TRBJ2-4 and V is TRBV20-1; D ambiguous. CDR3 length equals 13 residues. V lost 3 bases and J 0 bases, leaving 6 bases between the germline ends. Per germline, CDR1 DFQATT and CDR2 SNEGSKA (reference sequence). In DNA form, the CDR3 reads TGCAGTGCTAGTGGTGGAGCCAAAAACATTCAGTACTTC. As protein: CSASGGAKNIQYF.

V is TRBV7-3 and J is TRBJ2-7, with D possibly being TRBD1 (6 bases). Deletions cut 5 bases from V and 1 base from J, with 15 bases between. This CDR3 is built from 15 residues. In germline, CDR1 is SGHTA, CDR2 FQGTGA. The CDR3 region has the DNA TGTGCCAGCAGCATACAAGGGGGACATTCCTACGAGCAGTACTTC. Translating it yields CASSIQGGHSYEQYF.

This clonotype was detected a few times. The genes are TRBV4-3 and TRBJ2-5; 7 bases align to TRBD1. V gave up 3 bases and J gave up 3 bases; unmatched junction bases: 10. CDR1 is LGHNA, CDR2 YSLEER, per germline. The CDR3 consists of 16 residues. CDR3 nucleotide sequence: TGCGCCAGCAGCCATGCCATCCGGGACAGAAAAGAGACCCAGTACTTC. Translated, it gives CASSHAIRDRKETQYF.

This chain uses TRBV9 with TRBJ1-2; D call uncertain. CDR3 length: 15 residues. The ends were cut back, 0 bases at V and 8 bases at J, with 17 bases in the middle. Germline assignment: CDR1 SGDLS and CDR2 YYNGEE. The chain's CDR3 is CASSVEPGSGVGYTF. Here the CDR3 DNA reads TGTGCCAGCAGCGTAGAACCGGGAAGTGGTGTCGGCTACACCTTC. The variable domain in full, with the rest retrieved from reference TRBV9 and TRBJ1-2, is DSGVTQTPKHLITATGQRVTLRCSPRSGDLSVYWYQQSLDQGLQFLIQYYNGEERAKGNILERFSAQQFPDLHSELNLSSLELGDSALYFCASSVEPGSGVGYTFGSGTRLTVV.

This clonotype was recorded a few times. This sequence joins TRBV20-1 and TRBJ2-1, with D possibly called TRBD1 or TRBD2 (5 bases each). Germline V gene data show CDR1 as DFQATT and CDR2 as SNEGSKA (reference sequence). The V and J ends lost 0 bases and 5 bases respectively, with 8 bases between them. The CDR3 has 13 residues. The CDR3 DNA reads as TGCAGTGCTAGAGACGGGACCCACAATGAGCAGTTCTTC. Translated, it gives CSARDGTHNEQFF.

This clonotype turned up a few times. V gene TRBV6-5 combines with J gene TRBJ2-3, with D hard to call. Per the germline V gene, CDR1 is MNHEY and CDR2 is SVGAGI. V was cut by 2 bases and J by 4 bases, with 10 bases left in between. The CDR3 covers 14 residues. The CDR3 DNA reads TGTGCCAGCAGTTACGCCCTAGGTTCAGATACGCAGTATTTT. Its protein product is CASSYALGSDTQYF.

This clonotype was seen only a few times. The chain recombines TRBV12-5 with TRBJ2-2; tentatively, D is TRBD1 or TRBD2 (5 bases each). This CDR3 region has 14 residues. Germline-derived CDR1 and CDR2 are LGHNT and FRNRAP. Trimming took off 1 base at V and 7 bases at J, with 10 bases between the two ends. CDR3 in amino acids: CASGLGGDRGELFF. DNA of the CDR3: TGTGCTAGTGGTTTGGGAGGGGACCGCGGGGAGCTGTTTTTT.

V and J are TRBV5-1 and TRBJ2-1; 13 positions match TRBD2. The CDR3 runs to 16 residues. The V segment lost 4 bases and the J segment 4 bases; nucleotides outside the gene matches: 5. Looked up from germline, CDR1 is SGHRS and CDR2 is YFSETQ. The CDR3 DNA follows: TGCGCCAGCAGCAAACGGGGACTAGCGGGATACAATGAGCAGTTCTTC. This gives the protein CASSKRGLAGYNEQFF. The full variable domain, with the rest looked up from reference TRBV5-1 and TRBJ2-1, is KAGVTQTPRYLIKTRGQQVTLSCSPISGHRSVSWYQQTPGQGLQFLFEYFSETQRNKGNFPGRFSGRQFSNSRSEMNVSTLELGDSALYLCASSKRGLAGYNEQFFGPGTRLTVL.

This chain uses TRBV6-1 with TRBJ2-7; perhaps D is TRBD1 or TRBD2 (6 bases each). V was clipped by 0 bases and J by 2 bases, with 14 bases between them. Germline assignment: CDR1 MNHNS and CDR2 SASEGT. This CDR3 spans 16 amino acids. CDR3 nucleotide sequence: TGTGCCAGCAGTGAAGCGGGGGGCAGGTTCGCCTACGAGCAGTACTTC. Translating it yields CASSEAGGRFAYEQYF.

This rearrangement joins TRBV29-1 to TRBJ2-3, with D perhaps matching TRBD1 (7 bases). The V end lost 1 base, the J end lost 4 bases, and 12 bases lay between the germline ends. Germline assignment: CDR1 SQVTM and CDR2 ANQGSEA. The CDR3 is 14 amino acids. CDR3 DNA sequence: TGCAGCGTTGAAGGCGGGGACAGCGCAGATACGCAGTATTTT. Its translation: CSVEGGDSADTQYF.

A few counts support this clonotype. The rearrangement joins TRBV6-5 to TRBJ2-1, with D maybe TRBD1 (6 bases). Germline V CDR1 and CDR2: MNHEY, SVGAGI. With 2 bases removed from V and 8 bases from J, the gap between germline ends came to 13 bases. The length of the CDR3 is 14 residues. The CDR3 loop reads CASSYATGADEQFF. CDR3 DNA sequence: TGTGCCAGCAGTTACGCGACAGGAGCGGATGAGCAGTTCTTC.

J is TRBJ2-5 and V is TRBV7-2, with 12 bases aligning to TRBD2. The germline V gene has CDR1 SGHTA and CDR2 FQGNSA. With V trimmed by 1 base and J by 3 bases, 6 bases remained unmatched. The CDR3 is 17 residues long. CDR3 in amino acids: CASSLDSGLAGKETQYF. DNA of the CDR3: TGTGCCAGCAGCTTAGACTCGGGACTAGCGGGCAAAGAGACCCAGTACTTC. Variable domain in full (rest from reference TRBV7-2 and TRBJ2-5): GAGVSQSPSNKVTEKGKDVELRCDPISGHTALYWYRQSLGQGLEFLIYFQGNSAPDKSGLPSDRFSAERTGGSVSTLTIQRTQQEDSAVYLCASSLDSGLAGKETQYFGPGTRLLVL.

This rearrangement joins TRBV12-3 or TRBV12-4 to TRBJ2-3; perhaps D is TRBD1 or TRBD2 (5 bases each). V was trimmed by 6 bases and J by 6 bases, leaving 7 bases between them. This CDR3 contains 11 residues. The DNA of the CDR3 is TGTGCCAGCAGGGGGGTCGATACGCAGTATTTT. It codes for CASRGVDTQYF.

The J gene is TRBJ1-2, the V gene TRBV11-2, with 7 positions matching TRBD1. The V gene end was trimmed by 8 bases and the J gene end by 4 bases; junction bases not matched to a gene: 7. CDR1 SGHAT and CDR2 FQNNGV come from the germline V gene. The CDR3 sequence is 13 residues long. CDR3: CASGKGTAYGYTF. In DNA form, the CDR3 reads TGTGCCAGCGGCAAAGGGACAGCCTATGGCTACACCTTC.

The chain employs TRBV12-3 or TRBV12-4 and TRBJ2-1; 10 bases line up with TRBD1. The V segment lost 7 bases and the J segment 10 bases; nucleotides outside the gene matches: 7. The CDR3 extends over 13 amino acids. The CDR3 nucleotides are TGTGCCAGCACCCTGACAGGGGGCAAGGAGCAGTTCTTC. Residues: CASTLTGGKEQFF.

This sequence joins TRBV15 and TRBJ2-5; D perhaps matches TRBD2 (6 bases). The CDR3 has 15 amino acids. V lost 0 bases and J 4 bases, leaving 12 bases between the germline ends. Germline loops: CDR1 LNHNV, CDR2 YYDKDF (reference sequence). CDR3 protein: CATSRDRGMGETQYF. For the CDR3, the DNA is TGTGCCACCAGCAGAGATCGGGGGATGGGAGAGACCCAGTACTTC.

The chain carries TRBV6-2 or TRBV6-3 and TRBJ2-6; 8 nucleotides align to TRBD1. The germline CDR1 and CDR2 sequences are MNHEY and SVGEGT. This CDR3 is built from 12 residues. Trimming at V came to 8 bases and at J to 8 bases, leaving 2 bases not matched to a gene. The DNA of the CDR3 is TGTGCCAGCGGACAGGGTCCCAACGTCCTGACTTTC. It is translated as CASGQGPNVLTF.

The CDR3, as DNA: TGTGCCAGCAGCTTAGCGTTGATAGGACGGCAAGAGACCCAGTACTTC. Amino acid sequence: CASSLALIGRQETQYF. V and J are TRBV7-2 and TRBJ2-5, with D hard to call. Between the trimmed V and J ends, which lost 0 bases and 2 bases, there was a span of 13 bases. Germline V gene sequence: CDR1 SGHTA, CDR2 FQGNSA. The CDR3 is 16 amino acids.

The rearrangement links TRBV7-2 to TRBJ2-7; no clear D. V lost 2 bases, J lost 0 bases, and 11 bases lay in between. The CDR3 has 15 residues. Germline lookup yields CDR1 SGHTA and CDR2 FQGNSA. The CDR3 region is CASSLRGAPSYEQYF. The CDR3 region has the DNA TGTGCCAGCAGCTTAAGAGGAGCCCCCTCCTACGAGCAGTACTTC.

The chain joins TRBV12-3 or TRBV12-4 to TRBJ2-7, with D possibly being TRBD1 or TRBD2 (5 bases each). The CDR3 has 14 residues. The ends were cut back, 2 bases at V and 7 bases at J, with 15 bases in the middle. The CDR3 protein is CASSLMGPYNEQYF. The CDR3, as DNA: TGTGCCAGCAGTTTAATGGGACCATACAATGAGCAGTACTTC.

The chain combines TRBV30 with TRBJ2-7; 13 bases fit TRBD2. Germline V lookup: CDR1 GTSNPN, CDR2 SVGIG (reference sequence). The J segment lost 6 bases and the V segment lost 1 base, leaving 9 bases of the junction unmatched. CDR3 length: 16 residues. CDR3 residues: CAWSALGLAGVTEQYF. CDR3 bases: TGTGCCTGGAGTGCTCTAGGACTAGCGGGAGTCACCGAGCAGTACTTC.

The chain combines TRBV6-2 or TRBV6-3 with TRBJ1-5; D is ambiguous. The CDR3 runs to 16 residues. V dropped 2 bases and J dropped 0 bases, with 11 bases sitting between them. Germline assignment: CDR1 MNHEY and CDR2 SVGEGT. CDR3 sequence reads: CASSYGVARSNQPQHF. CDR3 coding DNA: TGTGCCAGCAGTTACGGGGTAGCCCGTAGCAATCAGCCCCAGCATTTT.

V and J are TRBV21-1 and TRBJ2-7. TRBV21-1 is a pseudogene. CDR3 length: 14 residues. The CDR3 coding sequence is TGTGCCTCAAAAAGGAGAAATGGGTCCTACGAGCAGTACTTC. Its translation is CASKRRNGSYEQYF.

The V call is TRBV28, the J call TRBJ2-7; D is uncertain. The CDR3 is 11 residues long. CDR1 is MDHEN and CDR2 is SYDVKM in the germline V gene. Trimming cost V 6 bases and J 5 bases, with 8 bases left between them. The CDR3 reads CASRYLDEQYF. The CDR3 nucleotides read TGTGCCAGCAGATATCTCGACGAGCAGTACTTC.